The rows below give T cell receptor beta chains drawn from one sample of a study of blood T cell repertoires in COVID-19. TCRdb's copy holds only in-frame clones and misses some; the assay was immunoSEQ multiplex PCR. This sample yields tens of thousands of clones, of which approximately 90% are seen a single time; 5.8% belongs to the top ten. Material: peripheral blood. The receptors here all came from a human donor in a cohort sampled during active COVID-19. Both conserved end residues are part of each CDR3. A D gene is named only where the DNA matches it firmly. Only part of the rows carry a size: once, few, many, or a class if the clone is expanded.

j_call v_call d_call clone_size cdr3_aa cdr3_nt
TRBJ2-7 TRBV5-4 . . CASSSSGWSYEQYF TGTGCCAGCAGTTCCTCAGGGTGGTCCTACGAGCAGTACTTC
TRBJ1-6 TRBV12-3/TRBV12-4 TRBD1 . CASSGQGNAPLHF TGTGCCAGCAGCGGACAGGGGAACGCACCCCTCCACTTT
TRBJ1-1 TRBV5-4 TRBD1 . CASSWGDRGNTEAFF TGTGCCAGCAGCTGGGGGGACAGGGGGAACACTGAAGCTTTCTTT
TRBJ1-5 TRBV19 . . CASSGAEISNQPQHF TGTGCCAGTAGTGGGGCAGAGATTAGCAATCAGCCCCAGCATTTT
TRBJ1-3 TRBV7-9 . medium-sized CASSSGTSGNTIYF TGTGCCAGCAGCTCTGGGACTTCTGGAAACACCATATATTTT
TRBJ2-6 TRBV7-6 . . CAAGVSGANVLTF TGTGCCGCCGGTGTCTCTGGGGCCAACGTCCTGACTTTC
TRBJ2-1 TRBV9 TRBD2 . CASSVGNGGYDEQFF TGTGCCAGCAGCGTAGGGAACGGGGGGTATGATGAGCAGTTCTTC
TRBJ1-1 TRBV6-5 TRBD1 . CASRIQGVGTEAFF TGTGCCAGCAGAATACAGGGGGTCGGCACTGAAGCTTTCTTT
TRBJ2-3 TRBV12-5 TRBD2 . CASGPPGLAGGPSSDTQYF TGTGCTAGTGGTCCTCCTGGACTAGCGGGGGGCCCCAGTTCAGATACGCAGTATTTT
TRBJ1-1 TRBV3-1/TRBV3-2 . . CASSQGGIGEAFF TGTGCCAGCAGCCAAGGCGGGATAGGTGAAGCTTTCTTT
TRBJ2-2 TRBV7-2 . . CASSLGVYRPNTGELFF TGTGCCAGCAGCTTAGGAGTTTACAGGCCAAACACCGGGGAGCTGTTTTTT
TRBJ1-1 TRBV7-8 . . CASSLLGRTANTEAFF TGTGCCAGCAGCTTACTGGGCAGGACTGCGAACACTGAAGCTTTCTTT
TRBJ1-5 TRBV7-2 . . CASSLGAQGSRQPQHF TGTGCCAGCAGCTTAGGCGCGCAGGGAAGTCGCCAGCCCCAGCATTTT
TRBJ1-1 TRBV11-2 . . CASSPSGTEAFF TGTGCCAGCAGCCCTTCGGGAACTGAAGCTTTCTTT
TRBJ1-4 TRBV19 . . CATEQGEKLFF TGTGCCACTGAACAGGGCGAAAAACTGTTTTTT
TRBJ2-5 TRBV7-3 . . CASSPQGRETQYF TGTGCCAGCAGCCCACAGGGCCGGGAGACCCAGTACTTC
TRBJ2-2 TRBV27 . once CASSLVANTGELFF TGTGCCAGCAGTTTAGTGGCCAACACCGGGGAGCTGTTTTTT
TRBJ2-1 TRBV7-2 TRBD2 . CASSPAGGGNEQFF TGTGCCAGCAGCCCAGCGGGGGGAGGGAATGAGCAGTTCTTC